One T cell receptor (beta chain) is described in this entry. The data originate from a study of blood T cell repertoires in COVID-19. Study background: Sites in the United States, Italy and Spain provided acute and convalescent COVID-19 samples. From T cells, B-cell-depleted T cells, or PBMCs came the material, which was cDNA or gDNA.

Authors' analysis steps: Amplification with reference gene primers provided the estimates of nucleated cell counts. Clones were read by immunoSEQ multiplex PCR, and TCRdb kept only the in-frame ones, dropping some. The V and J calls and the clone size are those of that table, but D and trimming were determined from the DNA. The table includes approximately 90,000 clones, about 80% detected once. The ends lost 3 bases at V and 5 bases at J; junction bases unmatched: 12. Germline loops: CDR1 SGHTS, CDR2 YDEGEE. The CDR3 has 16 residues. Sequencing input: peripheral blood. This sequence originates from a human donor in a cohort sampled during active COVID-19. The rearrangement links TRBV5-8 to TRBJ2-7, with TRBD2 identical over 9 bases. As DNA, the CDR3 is TGTGCCAGCAGCTACCCCCCGCGGGAGGGCCTGAACGAGCAGTACTTC. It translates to CASSYPPREGLNEQYF.